Included here is one T cell receptor beta chain sequence, with context. With 1 base removed from V and 2 bases from J, the gap between germline ends came to 8 bases. Germline V gives CDR1 MGHRA, CDR2 YSYEKL. The CDR3 runs 14 residues. Clinical history as reported by participants underpinned cohort assignment. Per the original data handling: Amplification with reference gene primers provided the estimates of nucleated cell counts. The repertoire was sequenced with immunoSEQ multiplex PCR; TCRdb's copy has only in-frame clones and lacks some. That table gives V, J and clone size, and the DNA gave D and trimming. This sample has around 250,000 clones; roughly nine tenths occur once, and the top ten carry approximately 1.2%. This sample is part of a study of blood T cell repertoires in COVID-19.

The chain employs TRBV4-1 and TRBJ1-2; D gene uncertain. The TCR was taken from a human donor in a cohort exposed to, infected with or recovered from COVID-19 (not recorded which). The donor label of this sample is uncertain. Sample: PBMCs or T cells enriched from blood (not recorded which). CDR3 sequence (DNA): TGCGCCAGCAGCCAAGGTTGGCAGAACTATGGCTACACCTTC. It is translated as CASSQGWQNYGYTF.